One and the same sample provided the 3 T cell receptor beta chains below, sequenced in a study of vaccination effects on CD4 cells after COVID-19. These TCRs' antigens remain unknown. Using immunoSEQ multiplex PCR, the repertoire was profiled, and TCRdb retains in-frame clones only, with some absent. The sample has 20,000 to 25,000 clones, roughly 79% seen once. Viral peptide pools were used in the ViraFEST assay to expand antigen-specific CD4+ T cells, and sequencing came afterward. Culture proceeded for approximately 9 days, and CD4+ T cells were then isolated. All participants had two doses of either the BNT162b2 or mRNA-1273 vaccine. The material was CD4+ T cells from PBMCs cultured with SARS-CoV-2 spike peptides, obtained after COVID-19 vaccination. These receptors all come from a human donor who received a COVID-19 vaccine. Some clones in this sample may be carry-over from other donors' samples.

CDR3 amino acids: CASSIGAGETQYF. The CDR3 DNA reads TGTGCCAGTAGTATTGGTGCAGGGGAGACCCAGTACTTC. This chain links TRBV19 with TRBJ2-5; a possible D gene is TRBD1 (5 bases). The germline V gene encodes CDR1 LNHDA and CDR2 SQIVND (reference sequence). Trimming removed 3 bases at V and 5 bases at J, with 10 bases between. This CDR3 is built from 13 residues.

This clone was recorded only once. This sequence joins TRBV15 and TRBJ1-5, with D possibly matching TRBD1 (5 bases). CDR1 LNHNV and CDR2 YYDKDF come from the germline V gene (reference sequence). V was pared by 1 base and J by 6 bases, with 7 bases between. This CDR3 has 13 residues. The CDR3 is CATSRGRGQPQHF. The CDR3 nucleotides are TGTGCCACCAGCAGAGGGAGGGGTCAGCCCCAGCATTTT.

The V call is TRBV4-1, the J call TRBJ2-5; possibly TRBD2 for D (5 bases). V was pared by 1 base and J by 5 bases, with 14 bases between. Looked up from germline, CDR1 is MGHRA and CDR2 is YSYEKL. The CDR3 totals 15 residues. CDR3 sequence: CASSQGSRASETQYF. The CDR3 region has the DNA TGCGCCAGCAGCCAAGGGTCGAGGGCCTCGGAGACCCAGTACTTC.